The 16 T cell receptor beta chains presented below share a single source sample, sequenced in a study of blood T cell repertoires in COVID-19. Method: immunoSEQ multiplex PCR; TCRdb's copy keeps in-frame clones and lacks some. The sample includes approximately 440,000 clones, about 90% of them seen just once. Material: PBMCs or T cells enriched from blood (not recorded which). The receptors were gathered from a man between 18 and 29 years old who had recovered from COVID-19.

This rearrangement joins TRBV7-2 to TRBJ2-7; the D is unclear. Germline V gene lookup returns CDR1 SGHTA and CDR2 FQGNSA. The CDR3 runs 14 residues. V was trimmed by 1 base and J by 4 bases, leaving 11 bases between them. The CDR3 here is CASSLGLLSYEQYF. The CDR3 region has the DNA TGTGCCAGCAGCTTAGGACTCCTCTCTTACGAGCAGTACTTC.

CDR3 loop: CASSGRDRLGYGYTF. The DNA of the CDR3 is TGTGCCAGCAGCGGAAGGGACAGGTTAGGCTATGGCTACACCTTC. J is TRBJ1-2 and V is TRBV28; 8 nucleotides align to TRBD1. The CDR3 contains 15 residues. With 6 bases clipped from V and 4 bases from J, the junction kept 10 bases outside the gene matches. Germline CDR1 is MDHEN and CDR2 is SYDVKM.

The gene calls are TRBV7-8 and TRBJ1-1; D perhaps matches TRBD1 (6 bases). V gave up 3 bases and J gave up 0 bases, with 17 bases separating them. Germline CDR1 is SGHVS and CDR2 is FQNEAQ. The CDR3 loop spans 17 amino acids. The CDR3 loop is CASSFGRGPHMNTEAFF. The CDR3 DNA sequence: TGTGCCAGCAGCTTTGGCAGGGGCCCCCACATGAACACTGAAGCTTTCTTT.

The J gene is TRBJ1-2, the V gene TRBV19; D is undetermined. The germline CDR1 and CDR2 sequences are LNHDA and SQIVND (reference sequence). This CDR3 is built from 14 residues. Trimming pared 3 bases from V and 2 bases from J, leaving 10 bases between. The CDR3 bases are TGTGCCAGTAGTATCATGGCCGGGAACTATGGCTACACCTTC. Residues: CASSIMAGNYGYTF.

CDR3 sequence: CASSMSDAWRVYGYTF. The CDR3 nucleotides read TGTGCCAGTAGTATGTCGGACGCATGGCGGGTCTATGGCTACACCTTC. The chain uses TRBV19 and TRBJ1-2; D is uncertain. Germline CDR1 and CDR2: LNHDA and SQIVND (reference sequence). This CDR3 is built from 16 residues. The V end lost 3 bases, the J end lost 4 bases, and 18 bases lay between the germline ends.

The chain is built from TRBV28 and TRBJ2-5; 13 bases fit TRBD2. Germline values: CDR1 MDHEN, CDR2 SYDVKM. The CDR3 length is 15 residues. The trim removed 6 bases at V and 0 bases at J, leaving 1 base unmatched. CDR3 protein: CASRGLAGDQETQYF. CDR3 nucleotides: TGTGCCAGCAGAGGACTAGCGGGGGACCAAGAGACCCAGTACTTC.

As to this clone: Other DNA sequences from this sample encode an identical CDR3 as well. V gene TRBV11-2 combines with J gene TRBJ2-2; unclear D gene. CDR1 is SGHAT and CDR2 is FQNNGV in the germline V gene. V was trimmed by 6 bases and J by 2 bases, leaving 10 bases between them. The CDR3 spans 14 residues. The CDR3 sequence is CASSRRGNTGELFF. The CDR3 DNA follows: TGTGCCAGCAGTCGAAGAGGAAACACCGGGGAGCTGTTTTTT. The entire variable domain, with the rest obtained from reference TRBV11-2 and TRBJ2-2, is as follows: EAGVAQSPRYKIIEKRQSVAFWCNPISGHATLYWYQQILGQGPKLLIQFQNNGVVDDSQLPKDRFSAERLKGVDSTLKIQPAKLEDSAVYLCASSRRGNTGELFFGEGSRLTVL.

This clone was found once. V and J are TRBV5-6 and TRBJ1-3; weak D call: TRBD1 (5 bases). The ends were cut back, 1 base at V and 4 bases at J, with 9 bases in the middle. CDR1 and CDR2 (germline): SGHDT, YYEEEE. The CDR3 spans 14 residues. In nucleotides, the CDR3 is TGTGCCAGCAGCTTGTGGGGCAGCGGAAACACCATATATTTT. Translation gives CASSLWGSGNTIYF.

This chain links TRBV12-3 or TRBV12-4 with TRBJ1-2, with D uncertain. Deletions cut 3 bases from V and 8 bases from J, with 7 bases between. The CDR3 length is 11 residues. The CDR3 bases are TGTGCCAGCAGTTTTAGGAGGGGCTACACCTTC. It yields the protein CASSFRRGYTF.

The V call is TRBV2, the J call TRBJ1-5; D is possibly TRBD1 (5 bases). Between the trimmed V and J ends, which lost 3 bases and 3 bases, there was a span of 9 bases. CDR1 is SNHLY and CDR2 is FYNNEI in the germline V gene. The length of the CDR3 is 14 residues. The CDR3 reads CASSERQLNQPQHF. The CDR3 DNA follows: TGTGCCAGCAGTGAGAGACAGCTCAATCAGCCCCAGCATTTT. The variable domain in full, completed from reference TRBV2 and TRBJ1-5, reads EPEVTQTPSHQVTQMGQEVILRCVPISNHLYFYWYRQILGQKVEFLVSFYNNEISEKSEIFDDQFSVERPDGSNFTLKIRSTKLEDSAMYFCASSERQLNQPQHFGDGTRLSIL.

The genes are TRBV28 and TRBJ1-4, with a weak D call TRBD1 (5 bases). Per the germline V gene, CDR1 is MDHEN and CDR2 is SYDVKM. The CDR3 covers 14 residues. V shed 6 bases and J shed 8 bases, with 16 bases lying between them. CDR3 DNA sequence: TGTGCCAGCAGGGAGACAGTAACGCTGGAAAAACTGTTTTTT. Translating it yields CASRETVTLEKLFF.

The V and J genes are TRBV15 and TRBJ1-2; the D gene is possibly TRBD1 (5 bases). V was shortened by 3 bases and J by 1 base, with 9 bases between the two germline ends. The germline V gene has CDR1 LNHNV and CDR2 YYDKDF (reference sequence). The CDR3 has 14 amino acids. In nucleotides, the CDR3 is TGTGCCACCAGCAGGACAGCCGGTAACTATGGCTACACCTTC. This encodes CATSRTAGNYGYTF.

This sequence joins TRBV10-3 and TRBJ2-7; D might be TRBD1 (6 bases). Germline CDR1 is ENHRY and CDR2 is SYGVKD. V was cut by 2 bases and J by 7 bases, with 12 bases left in between. The CDR3 contains 13 residues. The CDR3 sequence is CAISETGLEEQYF. CDR3 DNA: TGTGCCATCAGTGAGACAGGGTTGGAAGAGCAGTACTTC.

The chain joins TRBV5-1 to TRBJ2-2; 10 bases map to TRBD2. The CDR3 covers 16 residues. Looked up from germline, CDR1 is SGHRS and CDR2 is YFSETQ. The V and J ends lost 4 bases and 5 bases, in that order; junction bases with no gene match: 8. DNA for the CDR3: TGCGCCAGCAGCCCCCGGGGAGCGGGAGGGACCGGGGAGCTGTTTTTT. Amino acids: CASSPRGAGGTGELFF.

CDR3 protein: CSVWTGSYGYTF. In nucleotides, the CDR3 is TGCAGCGTCTGGACAGGGAGCTATGGCTACACCTTC. V and J are TRBV29-1 and TRBJ1-2, with 8 nucleotides matching TRBD1. This CDR3 has 12 amino acids. Losses at the gene ends were 6 bases for V and 4 bases for J; bases not matched to a gene: 4. Per germline, CDR1 SQVTM and CDR2 ANQGSEA.

This clone was found once. Other DNA sequences in this sample translate to the same CDR3. J is TRBJ2-7 and V is TRBV11-2; a possible D gene is TRBD1 (6 bases). This CDR3 has 13 amino acids. Germline V gene data show CDR1 as SGHAT and CDR2 as FQNNGV. Trimming removed 2 bases from V and 4 bases from J, with 9 bases in between. CDR3 protein: CASSLQGSYEQYF. CDR3 nucleotide sequence: TGTGCCAGCAGCTTACAGGGGTCTTACGAGCAGTACTTC.